These 18 T cell receptor beta chains came from one sample sequenced in a study of cytomegalovirus exposure and HLA in healthy donors. PCR involved 60 Vbeta and 13 Jbeta primers. Here immunoSEQ multiplex PCR was the method, and the copy in TCRdb shows in-frame clones only, minus some. In the table there are about 130,000 clones, approximately 82% of which are singletons. Sample: PBMCs. The source of these receptors is a middle-aged man in good health and CMV-seronegative.

The chain has TRBV7-9 and TRBJ2-1; D perhaps matches TRBD2 (6 bases). V was shortened by 5 bases and J by 4 bases, with 18 bases between the two germline ends. CDR1 and CDR2 from the germline V gene are SEHNR and FQNEAQ (reference sequence). The CDR3 totals 16 residues. The CDR3 sequence: CASSPLGTGPYNEQFF. In DNA form, the CDR3 reads TGTGCCAGCAGCCCCCTCGGGACTGGCCCATACAATGAGCAGTTCTTC.

The chain carries TRBV6-6 and TRBJ1-5; D gene uncertain. The V and J ends lost 5 bases and 4 bases respectively, with 12 bases between them. CDR1 and CDR2 (germline): MNHNY, SVGAGI (reference sequence). The CDR3 length is 14 residues. The CDR3 nucleotides are TGTGCCAGCAGTCGTCCCGGGGTTAATCAGCCCCAGCATTTT. Translation gives CASSRPGVNQPQHF.

V gene TRBV14 combines with J gene TRBJ2-1; TRBD1 might be the D (8 bases). Germline values: CDR1 SGHDN, CDR2 FVKESK. The length of the CDR3 is 17 residues. Trimming took 4 bases from V and 3 from J, leaving 19 bases between them. The CDR3 protein is CASSPPDHRGGYNEQFF. DNA of the CDR3: TGTGCCAGCAGCCCACCTGATCACAGGGGGGGCTACAATGAGCAGTTCTTC.

The CDR3 region is CASQGRDQETQYF. CDR3 sequence (DNA): TGTGCCAGCCAAGGGCGGGACCAAGAGACCCAGTACTTC. J is TRBJ2-5 and V is TRBV10-3; TRBD2 is a possible D gene (5 bases). V was clipped by 10 bases and J by 0 bases, with 12 bases between them. The CDR3 length is 13 residues. CDR1 and CDR2 (germline): ENHRY, SYGVKD.

This chain connects TRBV15 to TRBJ1-4; TRBD1 matches at 7 bases. CDR1 is LNHNV and CDR2 is YYDKDF in the germline V gene (reference sequence). V was clipped by 4 bases and J by 4 bases; unmatched bases: 9. CDR3 length equals 16 residues. Written as DNA, the CDR3 is TGTGCCACCAGCAAAAACCCAGGACAGGATAATGAAAAACTGTTTTTT. It is translated as CATSKNPGQDNEKLFF.

J is TRBJ2-3 and V is TRBV5-6; maybe TRBD2 (6 bases). The V end was cut by 4 bases, the J end by 1 base, with 16 bases between. The CDR3 sequence is 16 residues long. Germline V lookup: CDR1 SGHDT, CDR2 YYEEEE. In nucleotides, the CDR3 is TGTGCCAGCAGCGCCCCTAGCGCGATTCGCACAGATACGCAGTATTTT. It encodes CASSAPSAIRTDTQYF.

This chain uses TRBV11-2 with TRBJ1-1; D call uncertain. This CDR3 has 13 residues. The germline V gene has CDR1 SGHAT and CDR2 FQNNGV. V gave up 6 bases and J gave up 2 bases, with 10 bases separating them. DNA of the CDR3: TGTGCCAGCAGTCGTGACACTAACACTGAAGCTTTCTTT. Translated: CASSRDTNTEAFF.

The chain links TRBV6-1 to TRBJ2-1, with 8 bases lining up with TRBD2. J lost 6 bases, V lost 7 bases, and 11 bases had no gene match. The CDR3 sequence is 15 residues long. Germline V CDR1 and CDR2: MNHNS, SASEGT. The CDR3 here is CASIKGAGESNEQFF. The DNA of the CDR3 is TGTGCCAGCATTAAGGGAGCGGGGGAATCCAATGAGCAGTTCTTC.

Here the CDR3 DNA reads TGCGCCAGCAGCCTTGGGACAGGGGGTTCCGGGGAGCTGTTTTTT. Protein product: CASSLGTGGSGELFF. The rearrangement uses TRBV5-1 and TRBJ2-2; 11 nucleotides align to TRBD1. The germline V gene encodes CDR1 SGHRS and CDR2 YFSETQ. V was clipped by 4 bases and J by 6 bases; unmatched bases: 5. CDR3 length: 15 residues.

This chain connects TRBV5-1 to TRBJ2-7; a weak D match, TRBD1 (6 bases). The CDR3 is 16 residues long. V lost 0 bases and J lost 0, with 13 bases in between. CDR1 is SGHRS and CDR2 is YFSETQ in the germline V gene. The CDR3 DNA sequence: TGCGCCAGCAGCTTGGCCGGCACAGGGCACTCCTACGAGCAGTACTTC. Protein product: CASSLAGTGHSYEQYF.

The rearrangement links TRBV4-3 to TRBJ2-3; tentative D call: TRBD1 (5 bases). CDR3 size: 14 residues. Germline CDR1 is LGHNA and CDR2 is YSLEER. The V end was cut by 5 bases, the J end by 6 bases, with 15 bases between. CDR3 sequence reads: CASSAGWGSDTQYF. In nucleotides, the CDR3 is TGCGCCAGCAGCGCAGGATGGGGCTCGGATACGCAGTATTTT.

The V call is TRBV2, the J call TRBJ1-5; TRBD1 agrees at 7 bases. This CDR3 has 13 amino acids. After removal of 5 bases from V and 4 bases from J, the junction contained 2 bases not matched to a gene. Germline V gene sequence: CDR1 SNHLY, CDR2 FYNNEI. CDR3 in amino acids: CASSQGENQPQHF. CDR3 nucleotide sequence: TGTGCCAGCAGTCAGGGGGAAAATCAGCCCCAGCATTTT.

The chain has TRBV7-8 and TRBJ1-2; D may be TRBD1 (5 bases). Germline V gives CDR1 SGHVS, CDR2 FQNEAQ. The V and J ends lost 5 bases and 5 bases respectively, with 12 bases between them. The CDR3 has 13 residues. CDR3 nucleotide sequence: TGTGCCAGCAGCCCGGGAGACAGTTATGGCTACACCTTC. Protein product: CASSPGDSYGYTF.

The chain has TRBV14 and TRBJ1-2; the match to TRBD1 covers 9 bases. Per the germline V gene, CDR1 is SGHDN and CDR2 is FVKESK. After removal of 5 bases from V and 6 bases from J, the junction contained 7 bases not matched to a gene. The CDR3 has 14 amino acids. Here the CDR3 reads CASSTSDRGDGYTF. CDR3 DNA: TGTGCCAGCAGCACGTCCGACAGGGGGGATGGCTACACCTTC.

This clone appeared a few times. The rearrangement joins TRBV5-1 to TRBJ2-5; D possibly corresponds to TRBD2 (5 bases). The germline V gene has CDR1 SGHRS and CDR2 YFSETQ. The CDR3 contains 13 residues. The V end lost 2 bases, the J end lost 5 bases, and 10 bases lay between the germline ends. The DNA of the CDR3 is TGCGCCAGCAGCTTAGAGAGGGCGGAGACCCAGTACTTC. Translated, it gives CASSLERAETQYF.

V is TRBV19 and J is TRBJ1-6, with a tentative D call TRBD1 (5 bases). The CDR3 has 14 residues. CDR1 and CDR2 (germline): LNHDA, SQIVND (reference sequence). With 1 base removed from V and 8 bases from J, the gap between germline ends came to 9 bases. The CDR3 coding sequence is TGTGCCAGTAGTATAGCAGGGATGGATTCACCCCTCCACTTT. This sequence encodes CASSIAGMDSPLHF.

This clone came up once. The genes are TRBV13 and TRBJ2-7; TRBD1 matches 7 bases. Germline V gene sequence: CDR1 PRHDT, CDR2 FYEKMQ (reference sequence). There are 15 residues in the CDR3. After removal of 5 bases from V and 5 bases from J, the junction contained 12 bases not matched to a gene. This CDR3 reads CASSLRQGAWDEQYF. CDR3 DNA: TGTGCCAGCAGCCTCCGACAGGGCGCCTGGGACGAGCAGTACTTC.

CDR3 nucleotide sequence: TGTGCCAGCAGCCGAGACAGGTACACTGAAGCTTTCTTT. Protein: CASSRDRYTEAFF. This chain connects TRBV4-2 to TRBJ1-1; D is perhaps TRBD1 (6 bases). Germline V gene sequence: CDR1 LGHNA, CDR2 YNFKEQ. Trimming took off 4 bases at V and 3 bases at J, with 9 bases between the two ends. The CDR3 length is 13 residues.